The 23 T cell receptor beta chains presented below share a single source sample, sequenced in a study of T cell responses to AZD1222 COVID-19 vaccine. The repertoire was sequenced with immunoSEQ multiplex PCR; TCRdb's copy has only in-frame clones and lacks some. The sample has 150,000 to 200,000 clones, approximately 95% seen once; the top ten hold 3.9%. Source: peripheral blood, taken on day 0 of AZD1222 vaccination. The source is an adult in good health.

V gene TRBV7-9 combines with J gene TRBJ1-6, with D possibly matching TRBD1 (6 bases). The CDR3 spans 13 residues. Germline V CDR1 and CDR2: SEHNR, FQNEAQ (reference sequence). Trimming stripped 7 bases from V and 13 bases from J, with 17 bases between. The CDR3: CASTALTGDPLHF. CDR3 nucleotide sequence: TGTGCCAGCACCGCGTTGACAGGAGATCCCCTCCACTTT.

This chain joins TRBV6-4 and TRBJ2-3; no clear D. The germline V and J ends were trimmed by 3 bases and 0 bases, with 10 bases remaining between them. This CDR3 is 15 amino acids long. Germline CDR1 and CDR2: MRHNA and SNTAGT. CDR3 coding DNA: TGTGCCAGCAGTGAAACAGAAATTAGCACAGATACGCAGTATTTT. Translated, it gives CASSETEISTDTQYF.

The chain combines TRBV7-8 with TRBJ2-1; 10 nucleotides align to TRBD2. Unmatched junction bases numbered 10, after V lost 0 bases and J lost 5 bases. Germline CDR1 is SGHVS and CDR2 is FQNEAQ. The CDR3 is 18 residues long. CDR3 coding DNA: TGTGCCAGCAGCTTAGCAGCTAGCGGGAGTTATTGGGACAATGAGCAGTTCTTC. It translates to CASSLAASGSYWDNEQFF.

The chain carries TRBV18 and TRBJ1-1, with TRBD1 as a possible D gene (6 bases). Trimming removed 0 bases at V and 4 bases at J, with 15 bases between. This CDR3 has 16 residues. Germline CDR1 reads KGHSH; CDR2 reads LQKENI. The CDR3: CASSPPPGTYLTEAFF. DNA of the CDR3: TGTGCCAGCTCACCACCGCCCGGGACATATCTCACTGAAGCTTTCTTT.

The chain is built from TRBV21-1 and TRBJ1-1. TRBV21-1 is flagged as a pseudogene. This CDR3 is 14 amino acids long. CDR3 in DNA: TGTGCCAGCAGCAATTTCGGGCGGAACACTGAAGCTTTCTTT. Translation gives CASSNFGRNTEAFF.

The rearrangement uses TRBV3-1 (or the pseudogene TRBV3-2) and TRBJ2-2; D gene uncertain. The V gene lost 1 base and the J gene lost 5 bases, with 8 bases spanning the gap. There are 14 residues in the CDR3. CDR1 and CDR2 (germline): LGHDT, YNNKEL (reference sequence). CDR3: CASSQGWGTGELFF. The DNA of the CDR3 is TGTGCCAGCAGCCAAGGGTGGGGTACCGGGGAGCTGTTTTTT.

The chain employs TRBV6-5 and TRBJ2-7, with a tentative D call TRBD1 (6 bases). Germline loops: CDR1 MNHEY, CDR2 SVGAGI. With 7 bases removed from V and 6 bases from J, the gap between germline ends came to 22 bases. This CDR3 is 15 amino acids long. The CDR3 region has the DNA TGTGCCAGCAAGCTATACCAGGGGCGAAATAGCGAGCAGTACTTC. It codes for CASKLYQGRNSEQYF.

J is TRBJ1-1 and V is TRBV12-5; 11 bases are shared with TRBD1. J gave up 3 bases and V 6 bases, and 15 bases lay outside the gene matches. This CDR3 is 18 amino acids long. Germline V gives CDR1 LGHNT, CDR2 FRNRAP. The CDR3 loop is CASGTGTGGGRWHTEAFF. The CDR3 DNA sequence: TGTGCTAGTGGAACCGGGACAGGGGGGGGTCGGTGGCACACTGAAGCTTTCTTT. Together with reference TRBV12-5 and TRBJ1-1, the CDR3 gives the full variable domain: DARVTQTPRHKVTEMGQEVTMRCQPILGHNTVFWYRQTMMQGLELLAYFRNRAPLDDSGMPKDRFSAEMPDATLATLKIQPSEPRDSAVYFCASGTGTGGGRWHTEAFFGQGTRLTVV.

The rearrangement uses TRBV30 and TRBJ1-2; D unresolved. Trimming stripped 5 bases from V and 8 bases from J, with 9 bases between. This CDR3 contains 10 residues. In germline, CDR1 is GTSNPN, CDR2 SVGIG (reference sequence). The CDR3, as DNA: TGTGCCTGGGGGCCTTGGGGCTACACCTTC. Its translation: CAWGPWGYTF.

The genes are TRBV27 and TRBJ2-3, with TRBD2 matching 8 bases. V gave up 4 bases and J gave up 10 bases; unmatched junction bases: 10. This CDR3 contains 14 residues. CDR1 and CDR2 (germline): MNHEY, SMNVEV (reference sequence). CDR3 DNA sequence: TGTGCCAGCAGTTCGGGGGGGGGTGGAAGTGCGCAGTATTTT. Its translation: CASSSGGGGSAQYF.

The chain links TRBV11-2 to TRBJ2-2, with 11 positions matching TRBD1. In germline, CDR1 is SGHAT, CDR2 FQNNGV. The V segment lost 3 bases and the J segment 4 bases; nucleotides outside the gene matches: 4. The CDR3 runs 16 residues. This chain's CDR3 is CASSFGQGAGTGELFF. DNA for the CDR3: TGTGCCAGCAGCTTCGGACAGGGGGCGGGCACCGGGGAGCTGTTTTTT.

V and J are TRBV7-8 and TRBJ2-5, with TRBD2 as a possible D gene (5 bases). V was cut by 4 bases and J by 1 base, with 16 bases left in between. Germline CDR1 reads SGHVS; CDR2 reads FQNEAQ. The length of the CDR3 is 16 residues. CDR3 DNA sequence: TGTGCCAGCAGCTCGAAGGGAGAGGAGATCCAAGAGACCCAGTACTTC. The encoded protein is CASSSKGEEIQETQYF.

The rearrangement joins TRBV5-1 to TRBJ1-1; D is possibly TRBD1 (6 bases). The V gene's germline CDR1 is SGHRS and CDR2 YFSETQ. CDR3 length: 15 amino acids. Trimming left V 4 bases short and J 7 bases short, with 20 bases between. The CDR3 region has the DNA TGCGCCAGCAGCGCCTACGAGGGGGGGCGCGGTGAAGCTTTCTTT. Encoded protein: CASSAYEGGRGEAFF.

CDR3 region: CASSDRATNEKLFF. The CDR3 coding sequence is TGTGCCAGTAGCGACAGAGCAACTAATGAAAAACTGTTTTTT. The chain joins TRBV19 to TRBJ1-4; possible D gene TRBD1, 5 bases. Between the trimmed V and J ends, which lost 6 bases and 0 bases, there was a span of 8 bases. Germline assignment: CDR1 LNHDA and CDR2 SQIVND (reference sequence). The CDR3 is made up of 14 amino acids.

The chain recombines TRBV12-3 or TRBV12-4 with TRBJ2-1; D ambiguous. V lost 3 bases, J lost 8 bases, and 8 bases lay in between. This CDR3 spans 12 amino acids. The CDR3 loop reads CASSFTVYEQFF. CDR3 DNA sequence: TGTGCCAGCAGTTTCACAGTCTATGAGCAGTTCTTC.

The V gene is TRBV3-1 (or the pseudogene TRBV3-2), the J gene TRBJ2-1, with TRBD1 as a possible D gene (5 bases). The CDR3 extends over 13 amino acids. V lost 4 bases to trimming and J lost 12 bases, with 16 bases between them. Germline values: CDR1 LGHDT, CDR2 YNNKEL (reference sequence). The CDR3 nucleotides are TGTGCCAGCAGCCCTCAAGGGCAGGGCTCGCAGTTCTTC. Translation gives CASSPQGQGSQFF.

The chain links TRBV3-1 (or the pseudogene TRBV3-2) to TRBJ2-7; no clear D gene. Germline V CDR1 and CDR2: LGHDT, YNNKEL (reference sequence). V shed 0 bases and J shed 6 bases, with 3 bases lying between them. The CDR3 extends over 11 amino acids. CDR3 in amino acids: CASSQELEQYF. The CDR3, as DNA: TGTGCCAGCAGCCAAGAACTCGAGCAGTACTTC.

This chain uses TRBV19 with TRBJ1-1; a possible D gene is TRBD1 (6 bases). Trimming removed 3 bases at V and 6 bases at J, with 14 bases between. Germline values: CDR1 LNHDA, CDR2 SQIVND (reference sequence). The CDR3 has 14 amino acids. The CDR3 region is CASSIIPQGSEAFF. The CDR3 DNA is TGTGCCAGTAGTATTATACCACAGGGTTCTGAAGCTTTCTTT.

Written as DNA, the CDR3 is TGTGCCAGCAGCGCCGGGCTAGGGGACGGCGATGAGCAGTTCTTC. This codes for CASSAGLGDGDEQFF. The chain couples TRBV5-6 to TRBJ2-1, with D possibly being TRBD1 or TRBD2 (5 bases each). V lost 4 bases, J lost 8 bases, and 19 bases lay in between. Germline values: CDR1 SGHDT, CDR2 YYEEEE. This CDR3 region has 15 residues.

The chain combines TRBV19 with TRBJ1-3, with a weak D call TRBD1 (5 bases). The germline CDR1 and CDR2 sequences are LNHDA and SQIVND (reference sequence). CDR3 length: 17 residues. V shed 6 bases and J shed 0 bases, with 18 bases lying between them. CDR3 DNA: TGTGCCAGTAGCCCGGACCAGGGCCTTCCCTCTGGAAACACCATATATTTT. The encoded protein is CASSPDQGLPSGNTIYF.

The chain carries TRBV10-1 and TRBJ2-7, with 8 bases identical to TRBD2. Per the germline V gene, CDR1 is WNHNN and CDR2 is SYGVQD (reference sequence). The CDR3 is 13 residues long. Unmatched junction bases numbered 11, after V lost 10 bases and J lost 6 bases. CDR3 residues: CATSGTSNREQYF. The CDR3 DNA reads as TGCGCCACCTCCGGGACTAGTAATCGCGAGCAGTACTTC.

The chain uses TRBV2 and TRBJ2-5; tentative D call: TRBD2 (5 bases). The CDR3 runs 14 residues. Germline V gives CDR1 SNHLY, CDR2 FYNNEI. Trimming left V 0 bases short and J 4 bases short, with 9 bases between. This CDR3 is CASSEALRGETQYF. The CDR3 DNA reads TGTGCCAGCAGTGAAGCGCTTCGGGGAGAGACCCAGTACTTC. The entire variable domain, with the rest obtained from reference TRBV2 and TRBJ2-5, is as follows: EPEVTQTPSHQVTQMGQEVILRCVPISNHLYFYWYRQILGQKVEFLVSFYNNEISEKSEIFDDQFSVERPDGSNFTLKIRSTKLEDSAMYFCASSEALRGETQYFGPGTRLLVL.

The gene calls are TRBV6-2 or TRBV6-3 and TRBJ2-7, with 11 nucleotides matching TRBD2. Trimming at V came to 6 bases and at J to 6 bases, leaving 25 bases not matched to a gene. The length of the CDR3 is 20 residues. The germline V gene encodes CDR1 MNHEY and CDR2 SVGEGT. Here the CDR3 reads CASSTYRSGVYETSGAEQYF. In DNA, the CDR3 is TGTGCCAGCAGCACCTATCGATCCGGTGTGTATGAGACTAGCGGGGCCGAGCAGTACTTC.